This TCR beta chain was recorded in a study of blood T cell repertoires in COVID-19. Looking at the study overall: Both acute and convalescent COVID-19 samples were obtained from the United States, Italy and Spain.

The V and J ends lost 0 bases and 0 bases respectively, with 3 bases between them. CDR3 length: 14 residues. CDR1 and CDR2 from the germline V gene are LGHDT and YNNKEL (reference sequence). Generated by immunoSEQ multiplex PCR, the TCRdb table keeps only in-frame clones and is missing some. The data contain approximately 230,000 clones, around four fifths of them singletons. Sequenced sample: peripheral blood. This clonotype originated in an older man with acute or convalescent COVID-19. The rearrangement joins TRBV3-1 (or the pseudogene TRBV3-2) to TRBJ1-3; D call uncertain. CDR3 region: CASSQDISGNTIYF. The CDR3 DNA follows: TGTGCCAGCAGCCAAGACATCTCTGGAAACACCATATATTTT.